A single sample is the source of the 18 T cell receptor beta chains below, sequenced in a study of cytomegalovirus exposure and HLA in healthy donors. Primers for the PCR totalled 60 Vbeta and 13 Jbeta. TCRdb's table, derived via immunoSEQ multiplex PCR, lists solely in-frame clones and lacks some. This sample's table has approximately 140,000 clones. Sequenced material: PBMCs. These receptors originate from a woman aged 50 to 60 in good health and CMV-seronegative.

J is TRBJ1-2 and V is TRBV6-5; the D gene is possibly TRBD1 (5 bases). The CDR3 is made up of 14 amino acids. With 6 bases removed from V and 4 bases from J, the gap between germline ends came to 15 bases. From germline, CDR1 is MNHEY and CDR2 SVGAGI. The CDR3 region is CASRSPGIPYGYTF. The CDR3, as DNA: TGTGCCAGCAGGTCCCCAGGGATACCCTATGGCTACACCTTC.

The gene calls are TRBV7-6 and TRBJ2-7; 7 bases agree with TRBD1. CDR1 SGHVS and CDR2 FNYEAQ come from the germline V gene. This CDR3 contains 15 residues. V gave up 3 bases and J gave up 5 bases; unmatched junction bases: 10. CDR3 amino acids: CASSFRDSTYDEQYF. DNA for the CDR3: TGTGCCAGCAGCTTCCGGGACAGCACGTACGACGAGCAGTACTTC.

The V call is TRBV28, the J call TRBJ2-5, with TRBD2 matching over 7 bases. CDR3 length: 15 residues. Germline lookup yields CDR1 MDHEN and CDR2 SYDVKM. V was clipped by 2 bases and J by 2 bases; unmatched bases: 5. The CDR3 region has the DNA TGTGCCAGCAGTTTACTCTCGGGGGGACAAGAGACCCAGTACTTC. Translated: CASSLLSGGQETQYF. The complete variable domain, with remaining parts taken from reference TRBV28 and TRBJ2-5, reads DVKVTQSSRYLVKRTGEKVFLECVQDMDHENMFWYRQDPGLGLRLIYFSYDVKMKEKGDIPEGYSVSREKKERFSLILESASTNQTSMYLCASSLLSGGQETQYFGPGTRLLVL.

The chain employs TRBV4-2 and TRBJ2-2; 11 bases line up with TRBD2. The V segment lost 1 base and the J segment 7 bases; nucleotides outside the gene matches: 5. CDR1 and CDR2 (germline): LGHNA, YNFKEQ. CDR3 length: 16 residues. Written as DNA, the CDR3 is TGTGCCAGCAGCCAAGTTACTAGCGGGGGAGGCGGGGAGCTGTTTTTT. Translation: CASSQVTSGGGGELFF.

This chain links TRBV5-1 with TRBJ1-6; 9 positions agree with TRBD1. This CDR3 has 15 residues. In germline, CDR1 is SGHRS, CDR2 YFSETQ. V lost 4 bases and J lost 7; bases outside the gene matches: 6. The CDR3 sequence: CASSPEGTGNSPLHF. The CDR3 DNA reads TGCGCCAGCAGCCCGGAAGGGACAGGGAATTCACCCCTCCACTTT. Variable domain in full (rest from reference TRBV5-1 and TRBJ1-6): KAGVTQTPRYLIKTRGQQVTLSCSPISGHRSVSWYQQTPGQGLQFLFEYFSETQRNKGNFPGRFSGRQFSNSRSEMNVSTLELGDSALYLCASSPEGTGNSPLHFGNGTRLTVT.

The genes are TRBV7-3 and TRBJ1-2; 8 bases match TRBD1. The CDR3 has 13 amino acids. Trimming cost V 5 bases and J 8 bases; bases outside gene matches: 7. Per germline, CDR1 SGHTA and CDR2 FQGTGA. This chain's CDR3 is CASSHGQGGGYTF. As DNA, the CDR3 is TGTGCCAGCAGCCATGGACAGGGAGGCGGCTACACCTTC.

The chain employs TRBV2 and TRBJ2-7; D is uncertain. V gave up 6 bases and J gave up 0 bases, with 12 bases separating them. The germline CDR1 and CDR2 sequences are SNHLY and FYNNEI. The CDR3 runs to 14 residues. The CDR3 here is CASREFLSSYEQYF. In DNA, the CDR3 is TGTGCCAGCAGGGAATTTCTAAGCTCCTACGAGCAGTACTTC.

The V gene is TRBV19, the J gene TRBJ1-2; no clear D gene. The germline V gene has CDR1 LNHDA and CDR2 SQIVND (reference sequence). The CDR3 runs 14 residues. Trimming stripped 5 bases from V and 4 bases from J, with 14 bases between. CDR3 amino acids: CASSQDISTYGYTF. CDR3 nucleotides: TGTGCCAGTAGTCAAGACATATCGACCTATGGCTACACCTTC.

V and J are TRBV18 and TRBJ2-1, with TRBD1 matching over 7 bases. The J segment lost 4 bases and the V segment lost 0 bases, leaving 9 bases of the junction unmatched. The CDR3 contains 17 residues. CDR1 is KGHSH and CDR2 is LQKENI in the germline V gene. For the CDR3, the DNA is TGTGCCAGCTCACCACCGATAGAGGGGGCTAGATACAATGAGCAGTTCTTC. Translation gives CASSPPIEGARYNEQFF.

This rearrangement joins TRBV5-1 to TRBJ1-6; D is undetermined. Germline CDR1 is SGHRS and CDR2 is YFSETQ. V lost 0 bases and J 2 bases, leaving 12 bases between the germline ends. There are 17 residues in the CDR3. This CDR3 reads CASSLAPTVPYNSPLHF. The CDR3 nucleotides read TGCGCCAGCAGCTTGGCCCCCACAGTACCCTATAATTCACCCCTCCACTTT.

V and J are TRBV15 and TRBJ1-4; the D is unclear. This CDR3 is 15 amino acids long. The V and J ends lost 0 bases and 5 bases respectively, with 10 bases between them. Germline lookup yields CDR1 LNHNV and CDR2 YYDKDF (reference sequence). The CDR3 bases are TGTGCCACCAGCAGAGATCAGAGGGCGAATGAAAAACTGTTTTTT. It is translated as CATSRDQRANEKLFF.

The V and J genes are TRBV19 and TRBJ1-3; D is unresolved. Germline-derived CDR1 and CDR2 are LNHDA and SQIVND (reference sequence). V was trimmed by 5 bases and J by 0 bases, leaving 2 bases between them. The CDR3 covers 12 residues. This chain's CDR3 is CASSRSGNTIYF. As DNA, the CDR3 is TGTGCCAGTAGTCGCTCTGGAAACACCATATATTTT.

V and J are TRBV4-1 and TRBJ1-1; D is ambiguous. With 0 bases removed from V and 8 bases from J, the gap between germline ends came to 7 bases. The CDR3 is 12 residues long. Per germline, CDR1 MGHRA and CDR2 YSYEKL. In DNA form, the CDR3 reads TGCGCCAGCAGCCAAGATCTTCGGGAAGCTTTCTTT. As protein: CASSQDLREAFF.

CDR3 bases: TGTGCCAGTAGTATATTGGACGGGAGGGAGCTGTTTTTT. It codes for CASSILDGRELFF. V is TRBV19 and J is TRBJ2-2; a weak D match, TRBD2 (5 bases). This CDR3 contains 13 residues. Deletions cut 2 bases from V and 9 bases from J, with 10 bases between. The germline V gene has CDR1 LNHDA and CDR2 SQIVND (reference sequence).

This chain links TRBV28 with TRBJ2-5, with 9 positions matching TRBD2. The CDR3 runs to 15 residues. Germline V gives CDR1 MDHEN, CDR2 SYDVKM. V lost 6 bases and J lost 5; bases outside the gene matches: 10. The CDR3 coding sequence is TGTGCCAGCAGGTCGGGAGCGGGAGGAGGGGAGACCCAGTACTTC. Translated: CASRSGAGGGETQYF. Complete variable domain (other parts from reference TRBV28 and TRBJ2-5): DVKVTQSSRYLVKRTGEKVFLECVQDMDHENMFWYRQDPGLGLRLIYFSYDVKMKEKGDIPEGYSVSREKKERFSLILESASTNQTSMYLCASRSGAGGGETQYFGPGTRLLVL.

This chain connects TRBV2 to TRBJ2-1; possible D gene TRBD2, 6 bases. The CDR3 is made up of 14 amino acids. Trimming took off 10 bases at V and 2 bases at J, with 15 bases between the two ends. Germline loops: CDR1 SNHLY, CDR2 FYNNEI. CDR3 nucleotide sequence: TGTGCCACCGTGGGGGAGGTCGCCTACAATGAGCAGTTCTTC. The encoded protein is CATVGEVAYNEQFF.

This rearrangement joins TRBV5-4 to TRBJ2-7; 12 bases line up with TRBD2. The CDR3 has 14 residues. Germline-derived CDR1 and CDR2 are SGHNT and YYREEE (reference sequence). V trimming: 4 bases; J trimming: 3 bases; junction bases outside the gene matches: 2. The CDR3 DNA reads TGTGCCAGCAGCCGACTAGCGGGAGACTACGAGCAGTACTTC. Protein product: CASSRLAGDYEQYF.

V usage is TRBV9 and J usage is TRBJ2-1; 13 bases fit TRBD2. CDR3 size: 19 residues. Trimming removed 3 bases from V and 3 bases from J; junction bases left unmatched: 12. Germline V gives CDR1 SGDLS, CDR2 YYNGEE. The CDR3 is CASSENPTSGGANYNEQFF. CDR3 coding DNA: TGTGCCAGCAGCGAGAATCCTACTAGCGGGGGGGCGAACTACAATGAGCAGTTCTTC. Looking up the rest from reference TRBV9 and TRBJ2-1 gives the full variable domain: DSGVTQTPKHLITATGQRVTLRCSPRSGDLSVYWYQQSLDQGLQFLIQYYNGEERAKGNILERFSAQQFPDLHSELNLSSLELGDSALYFCASSENPTSGGANYNEQFFGPGTRLTVL.